Following are 11 T cell receptor beta chains from one sample sequenced in a study of human T cells and chemical hapten exposure. TCRdb reprocessed the RACE reads via MiXCR and lists one record per CDR3 protein. The sample yields 240,000 or so distinct CDR3 sequences, over 8% seen once. Noted time point: pre-sensitization, week 0. Treatment denoted: therapeutic diphenylcyclopropenone sensitization with weekly scalp DPC. Here the sequenced sample was whole blood, taken in connection with sensitization to the hapten diphenylcyclopropenone (DPC). The receptors originated from a woman aged 40 to 50 with alopecia areata. Some clones in this sample may be carry-over from other donors' samples.

This clonotype turned up a few times. The chain carries TRBV2 and TRBJ2-3; D is undetermined. Trimming left V 2 bases short and J 6 bases short, with 9 bases between. The CDR3 has 13 residues. Germline lookup yields CDR1 SNHLY and CDR2 FYNNEI. The CDR3 protein is CASSELTGDTQYF. The DNA of the CDR3 is TGTGCCAGCAGTGAATTGACTGGGGATACGCAGTATTTT.

The gene calls are TRBV28 and TRBJ1-2, with D possibly matching TRBD1 (5 bases). Germline V gives CDR1 MDHEN, CDR2 SYDVKM. The CDR3 length is 13 residues. V was shortened by 5 bases and J by 8 bases, with 15 bases between the two germline ends. This CDR3 is CASSAPGNPGYTF. The CDR3 DNA follows: TGTGCCAGCAGTGCCCCAGGGAACCCCGGCTACACCTTC.

Here the CDR3 reads CASRGFSTEAFF. The CDR3 DNA reads as TGTGCCAGCAGGGGGTTTAGCACTGAAGCTTTCTTT. The chain recombines TRBV6-6 with TRBJ1-1; no definite D call. This CDR3 has 12 residues. CDR1 and CDR2 (germline): MNHNY, SVGAGI (reference sequence). The V end lost 6 bases, the J end lost 4 bases, and 9 bases lay between the germline ends.

The count of this clonotype is one. The gene calls are TRBV12-3 or TRBV12-4 and TRBJ2-3; D possibly corresponds to TRBD2 (5 bases). Trimming took off 1 base at V and 1 base at J, with 12 bases between the two ends. This CDR3 is 16 amino acids long. CDR3 coding DNA: TGTGCCAGCAGTTTAGGGCTGGCGCGGGGCACAGATACGCAGTATTTT. Amino acids: CASSLGLARGTDTQYF.

This clonotype turned up a few times. This chain joins TRBV5-1 and TRBJ2-1; 14 nucleotides match TRBD2. Germline lookup yields CDR1 SGHRS and CDR2 YFSETQ. CDR3 length equals 15 residues. V was clipped by 4 bases and J by 9 bases; unmatched bases: 6. The CDR3 region has the DNA TGCGCCAGCAGCCCGGGACTAGCGGGAGACCCTGAGCAGTTCTTC. Protein: CASSPGLAGDPEQFF. The whole variable domain, remainder taken from reference TRBV5-1 and TRBJ2-1, is KAGVTQTPRYLIKTRGQQVTLSCSPISGHRSVSWYQQTPGQGLQFLFEYFSETQRNKGNFPGRFSGRQFSNSRSEMNVSTLELGDSALYLCASSPGLAGDPEQFFGPGTRLTVL.

The sample holds many counts of this clonotype. The chain links TRBV29-1 to TRBJ2-1; D is unclear. This CDR3 comprises 13 residues. CDR1 and CDR2 from the germline V gene are SQVTM and ANQGSEA. With 3 bases removed from V and 7 bases from J, the gap between germline ends came to 13 bases. The CDR3 nucleotides are TGCAGCGTTGAGATTTCAGTCCGTAATGAGCAGTTCTTC. Translation gives CSVEISVRNEQFF.

V usage is TRBV15 and J usage is TRBJ2-6; tentatively, D is TRBD2 (6 bases). This CDR3 has 17 residues. V lost 3 bases, J lost 0 bases, and 12 bases lay in between. Germline CDR1 and CDR2: LNHNV and YYDKDF (reference sequence). For the CDR3, the DNA is TGTGCCACCAGCAGTTTGACGGGGGACTCTGGGGCCAACGTCCTGACTTTC. Translation: CATSSLTGDSGANVLTF.

V usage is TRBV18 and J usage is TRBJ2-3; 11 bases agree with TRBD2. Germline V CDR1 and CDR2: KGHSH, LQKENI. This CDR3 region has 15 residues. V dropped 3 bases and J dropped 6; count of bases not matched to a gene: 5. The CDR3 loop is CASSPPLAGADTQYF. The CDR3 DNA follows: TGTGCCAGCTCACCGCCACTAGCGGGAGCCGATACGCAGTATTTT.

This clonotype was seen a few times. V usage is TRBV5-6 and J usage is TRBJ2-7; 8 bases are shared with TRBD2. The V gene's germline CDR1 is SGHDT and CDR2 YYEEEE. The trim removed 3 bases at V and 3 bases at J, leaving 11 bases unmatched. The CDR3 spans 16 residues. CDR3 sequence: CASSSVFGTSHYEQYF. In DNA form, the CDR3 reads TGTGCCAGCAGCTCCGTCTTCGGGACTAGTCACTACGAGCAGTACTTC.

This clonotype has at least ten counts. The rearrangement joins TRBV28 to TRBJ1-1; unclear D gene. There are 12 residues in the CDR3. The V end lost 7 bases, the J end lost 4 bases, and 10 bases lay between the germline ends. Germline V gene sequence: CDR1 MDHEN, CDR2 SYDVKM. The DNA of the CDR3 is TGTGCCAGCAAAAGAGGAACCACTGAAGCTTTCTTT. Protein product: CASKRGTTEAFF.

V gene TRBV20-1 combines with J gene TRBJ2-4, with TRBD1 matching over 7 bases. The CDR3 is made up of 15 amino acids. V shed 1 base and J 5 bases; nucleotides not matched to a gene: 8. Germline V gene sequence: CDR1 DFQATT, CDR2 SNEGSKA (reference sequence). This chain's CDR3 is CSARGTRDRQNIQYF. CDR3 DNA sequence: TGCAGTGCTAGAGGAACTCGGGACAGACAAAACATTCAGTACTTC.